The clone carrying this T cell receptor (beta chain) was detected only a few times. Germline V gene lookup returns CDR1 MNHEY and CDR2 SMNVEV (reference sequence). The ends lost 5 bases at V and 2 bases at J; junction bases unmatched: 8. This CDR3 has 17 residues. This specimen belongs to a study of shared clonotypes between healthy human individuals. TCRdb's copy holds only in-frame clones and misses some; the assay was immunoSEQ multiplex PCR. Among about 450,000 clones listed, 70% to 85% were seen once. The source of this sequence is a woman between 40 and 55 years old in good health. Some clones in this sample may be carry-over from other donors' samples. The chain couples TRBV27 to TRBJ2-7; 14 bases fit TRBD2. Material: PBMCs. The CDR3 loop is CASSTGTSGSLAYEQYF. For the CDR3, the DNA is TGTGCCAGCAGTACCGGGACTAGCGGGAGTTTAGCCTACGAGCAGTACTTC.